This T cell receptor (beta chain) stems from a study of OX40 agonist ivuxolimab in advanced cancers. Across the study: Dosing consisted of intravenous ivuxolimab at 0.01 to 10 mg/kg every 2 weeks. Patients receiving dose escalation had hepatocellular carcinoma, melanoma, renal cell or head and neck cancer.

Systemic immunosuppression or a history of autoimmune disease excluded patients. The timepoints at which blood was sampled were baseline, cycle 4 day 1, and cycle 7 day 1. Produced via immunoSEQ multiplex PCR; TCRdb's table is partial and in-frame only. In the table there are approximately 48,000 clones, around 77% of which are singletons. V trimming: 10 bases; J trimming: 7 bases; junction bases outside the gene matches: 4. The CDR3 is 12 amino acids. CDR1 and CDR2 (germline): SNHLY, FYNNEI. The sequenced sample was CD4+ or CD8+ T cells sorted from blood, obtained in a trial of the OX40 agonist ivuxolimab. This chain links TRBV2 with TRBJ1-6; 7 bases line up with TRBD1. This TCR came from an adult with an advanced solid tumor such as melanoma, head and neck, liver or kidney cancer. CDR3 bases: TGTGCCACTGGACAGGTGAATTCACCCCTCCACTTT. This sequence encodes CATGQVNSPLHF.